This is a list of T cell receptor beta chains from one sample in a study of neoadjuvant nivolumab and ipilimumab in lung cancer. Assay: immunoSEQ multiplex PCR; the TCRdb copy retains only in-frame clones and omits some. Among fewer than 35,000 clones listed, around 90% were seen once. The sample here was peripheral blood, taken after neoadjuvant nivolumab, alone or with ipilimumab, at or shortly before surgery. The receptor set was obtained from an adult with non-small cell lung cancer. The CDR3 runs from the conserved cysteine through the conserved F or W. D genes are given only for firm matches. Only part of the rows carry a size: once, few, many, or a class if the clone is expanded.

>.|TRBV6-1|TRBJ2-5|.
CASSERTVLQETQYF
TGTGCCAGCAGTGAAAGGACAGTCCTCCAAGAGACCCAGTACTTC
>.|TRBV4-1|TRBJ2-1|.
CASSQPTRRNEQFF
TGCGCCAGCAGCCAACCGACCCGACGAAATGAGCAGTTCTTC
>.|TRBV2|TRBJ1-2|.
CASSSSSGAGYTF
TGTGCCAGCAGTTCTTCTTCAGGGGCCGGCTACACCTTC
>.|TRBV7-9|TRBJ2-5|TRBD2
CASSRTSGQTQYF
TGTGCCAGCAGCAGGACTAGCGGTCAGACCCAGTACTTC
>once|TRBV6-1|TRBJ1-1|.
CASSPFNEAFF
TGTGCCAGCAGTCCCTTTAATGAAGCTTTCTTT
>.|TRBV18|TRBJ2-2|.
CASSERFGGELFF
TGTGCCAGCTCGGAACGATTCGGCGGGGAGCTGTTTTTT
>.|TRBV7-2|TRBJ2-3|.
CASSPEVAATDTQYF
TGTGCCAGCAGCCCCGAGGTAGCGGCGACAGATACGCAGTATTTT
>few|TRBV29-1|TRBJ1-2|TRBD1
CSVGGPGQGQGGYTF
TGCAGCGTTGGTGGCCCGGGACAGGGTCAGGGTGGCTACACCTTC
>.|TRBV11-2|TRBJ1-2|.
CASSLEGGSGYGYTF
TGTGCCAGCAGCTTAGAGGGGGGATCGGGGTATGGCTACACCTTC
>.|TRBV18|TRBJ1-3|.
CASSPQQRSGNTIYF
TGTGCCAGCTCACCTCAACAGCGCTCTGGAAACACCATATATTTT
>.|TRBV7-6|TRBJ2-1|TRBD2
CASSSGLAEYNEQFF
TGTGCCAGCAGCTCGGGACTAGCGGAATACAATGAGCAGTTCTTC
>.|TRBV5-1|TRBJ2-1|TRBD2
CASSLPTGLVKFF
TGCGCCAGCAGCCTACCCACGGGACTAGTTAAGTTCTTC
>once|TRBV7-8|TRBJ2-7|.
CASSWVSPNKRGDEQYF
TGTGCCAGCAGCTGGGTATCGCCGAATAAACGTGGTGACGAGCAGTACTTC
>.|TRBV5-1|TRBJ2-3|TRBD2
CASSLGIAGADTQYF
TGCGCCAGCAGCCTCGGAATAGCGGGAGCAGATACGCAGTATTTT
>.|TRBV5-1|TRBJ2-3|.
CASNRESTDTQYF
TGCGCCAGCAACAGGGAAAGCACAGATACGCAGTATTTT
>.|TRBV7-6|TRBJ2-1|.
CASSLGTLRSSYNEQFF
TGTGCCAGCAGCTTAGGGACTCTTCGAAGCTCCTACAATGAGCAGTTCTTC
>.|TRBV6-5|TRBJ2-7|.
CASSYSGQQYF
TGTGCCAGCAGTTACTCTGGGCAGCAGTACTTC
>.|TRBV5-1|TRBJ1-4|.
CASSLRGATNEKLFF
TGCGCCAGCAGCTTGAGGGGGGCAACTAATGAAAAACTGTTTTTT
>.|TRBV7-9|TRBJ2-1|TRBD1
CASSTTGGGYNEQFF
TGTGCCAGCAGCACTACAGGGGGAGGCTACAATGAGCAGTTCTTC
>.|TRBV6-1|TRBJ2-1|.
CASSDGRGGEQFF
TGTGCCAGCAGTGATGGCAGGGGTGGTGAGCAGTTCTTC
>once|TRBV5-1|TRBJ2-7|.
CASSLGMAGEQYF
TGCGCCAGCAGCTTGGGTATGGCGGGCGAGCAGTACTTC
>.|TRBV29-1|TRBJ2-5|.
CSLSEGIQETQYF
TGCAGCCTTAGCGAGGGAATCCAAGAGACCCAGTACTTC
>.|TRBV5-6|TRBJ2-7|.
CASSLGGRGEQYF
TGTGCCAGCAGCTTGGGGGGTCGGGGAGAGCAGTACTTC